This T cell receptor (beta chain) appears in the sequencing data of a study of T cell responses to AZD1222 COVID-19 vaccine. Whole-study results and caveats: Close to half of all spike-specific TCRs reportedly target regions of the variants that are unmutated.

Concerning this clone: Its specificity is unknown.

Generated by immunoSEQ multiplex PCR, the TCRdb table keeps only in-frame clones and is missing some. The sample has some 150,000 clones; 88% are singletons. CDR3 size: 13 residues. With V trimmed by 6 bases and J by 4 bases, 5 bases remained unmatched. Germline CDR1 SGHTA, CDR2 FQGNSA. The TCR originated in an adult who received the AZD1222 COVID-19 vaccine. This chain connects TRBV7-2 to TRBJ1-2; 7 bases agree with TRBD1. Sequenced here: peripheral blood, sampled 28 days after the second AZD1222 dose. CDR3 DNA sequence: TGTGCCAGCAGTCCCCAGGGGGGCTATGGCTACACCTTC. This encodes CASSPQGGYGYTF.